This TCR beta chain was recorded in a study of molecular identifiers for immune sequencing clone quantification. Germline V gene sequence: CDR1 SEHNR, CDR2 FQNEAQ (reference sequence). This CDR3 spans 14 amino acids. V dropped 1 base and J dropped 4 bases, with 5 bases sitting between them. In TCRdb, the PCR reads were re-called with MiXCR into one record per CDR3 protein. The sample includes about 640,000 distinct CDR3 sequences, nearly 20% of them seen just once. This clonotype was detected ten times or more. This receptor was taken from a human donor in good health. Some libraries in this study had Jurkat cell RNA spiked in. The V call is TRBV7-9, the J call TRBJ2-6; no definite D call. The sequenced sample consisted of naive CD8+ T cells from blood, with Jurkat cell RNA spiked in. Subset denoted: FACS-sorted CD8+CD4-CCR7+CD45RA+ naive T cells. CDR3 region: CASSLVEGANVLTF. The CDR3 region has the DNA TGTGCCAGCAGCTTAGTCGAGGGGGCCAACGTCCTGACTTTC.